This TCR beta chain was retrieved from a study of CD8 T cells in ankylosing spondylitis. TCR beta libraries were made by quantitative 5'-RACE with molecular barcodes. Each CDR3 protein is one row after TCRdb ran MiXCR on the 5' RACE reads. The sample has roughly 450,000 distinct CDR3 sequences; roughly 25% are singletons. The trim removed 3 bases at V and 7 bases at J, leaving 6 bases unmatched. The CDR3 totals 15 residues. Findings and limits, study-wide: Reports say disease-linked clones showed up significantly more in matched ankylosing spondylitis synovial fluid. In ankylosing spondylitis blood, a motif of roughly 8 highly homologous TCR beta variants appeared characteristic. Relatively scarce in peripheral blood, disease-linked clones were CD8+.

This clonotype was seen more than once but under ten times. Its target is not known. Material: blood, either unsorted or a sorted T cell fraction (not recorded which). The sequence derives from a male donor with ankylosing spondylitis. This sequence joins TRBV12-3 or TRBV12-4 and TRBJ2-1; 10 bases match TRBD2. CDR3 in DNA: TGTGCCAGCAGTTTCCCGGGACTAGCGTCTAATGAGCAGTTCTTC. Amino acid sequence: CASSFPGLASNEQFF.